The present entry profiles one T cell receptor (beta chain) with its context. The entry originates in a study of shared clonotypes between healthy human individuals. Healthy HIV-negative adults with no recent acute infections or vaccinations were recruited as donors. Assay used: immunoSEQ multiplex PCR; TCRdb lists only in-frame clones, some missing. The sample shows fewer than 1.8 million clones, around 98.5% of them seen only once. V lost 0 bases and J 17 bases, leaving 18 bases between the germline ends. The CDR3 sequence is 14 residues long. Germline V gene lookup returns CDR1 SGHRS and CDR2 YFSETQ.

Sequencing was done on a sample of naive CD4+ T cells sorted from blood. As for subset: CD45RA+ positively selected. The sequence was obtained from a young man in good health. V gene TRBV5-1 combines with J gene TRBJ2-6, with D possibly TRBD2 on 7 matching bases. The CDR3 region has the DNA TGCGCCAGCAGCTTGGTCGGGGGGCCCTCCTTGTTGACTTTC. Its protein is CASSLVGGPSLLTF.